This is a list of T cell receptor beta chains from one sample in a study of CD4 T cells in relation to SARS-CoV-2 and coronaviruses. Sequencing used immunoSEQ multiplex PCR; TCRdb keeps in-frame clones, though not all of them. The table shows tens of thousands of clones, with roughly 88% occurring only once. Input material: memory CD4+ T cells from PBMCs. The source is a human donor in good health. CDR3s leave out the opening cysteine and the closing phenylalanine or tryptophan.

J	V	CDR3
TRBJ2-7	TRBV28	ASSLRDTNWLYEQY
TRBJ2-7	TRBV7-8	ASSFLSYEQY
TRBJ2-7	TRBV5-1	ASSLVVSPYEQY
TRBJ1-3	TRBV30	AWTTGVGNTIY
TRBJ2-2	TRBV7-7	ASSPGGFTGELF
TRBJ1-2	TRBV28	ASSLVGDFYGYT
TRBJ2-7	TRBV18	ASSPVKAGGPYEQY
TRBJ1-3	TRBV18	ASSPVPGQGRRNTIY
TRBJ2-7	TRBV5-1	ASSFDGTATYEQY
TRBJ2-4	TRBV28	ASSSGPGSN
TRBJ1-6	TRBV6-6	ASSHDLVSPLH
TRBJ2-3	TRBV6-5	ASSIAGAPTDTQY
TRBJ2-1	TRBV7-8	ASSSSGQGTGEQF
TRBJ1-6	TRBV28	ASSTTPGGRVGSPLH
TRBJ2-7	TRBV21-1	ASSKVFIGGWEQY
TRBJ1-4	TRBV7-9	ASSLEGSPTNEKLF
TRBJ2-2	TRBV10-2	ASSEDLKRYVAGELF
TRBJ2-1	TRBV11-2	ASSPHSGPGEQF
TRBJ1-4	TRBV27	ASSLSRGGSEKLF
TRBJ1-2	TRBV6-5	ASRKEGARGYT
TRBJ1-1	TRBV27	ASSLRPGNTEAF
TRBJ2-5	TRBV10-3	AISRLAGGIAETQY
TRBJ1-1	TRBV3-1/TRBV3-2	ASSQGRHTEAF
TRBJ2-7	TRBV28	ASSSGDRVTYEQY
TRBJ1-5	TRBV7-8	ASSLLFGEGSNQPQH
TRBJ1-4	TRBV5-1	ASSLMGQSNEKLF
TRBJ2-3	TRBV28	ASSLYAGASTDTQY
TRBJ1-4	TRBV9	ASSSTGGDNEKLF
TRBJ2-5	TRBV4-2	ASSQDGTRRQETQY
TRBJ1-2	TRBV6-5	ASSYSKGNYGYT
TRBJ1-6	TRBV27	ASNSGFGSPLH
TRBJ2-7	TRBV19	ASYKGCRGLSEQY
TRBJ2-3	TRBV30	ATSSPGGADTQY
TRBJ1-5	TRBV4-2	ASSQNRGGAGQPQH
TRBJ1-2	TRBV21-1	ASSKVSGQGADGYT
TRBJ2-1	TRBV5-1	ASSLAGTSGRGGF
TRBJ2-1	TRBV4-1	ASSQGGGTSGGDNEQF
TRBJ1-2	TRBV5-1	ASSLDTGGKGYT
TRBJ2-1	TRBV25-1	ASSGSLAGNEQF
TRBJ1-5	TRBV19	ANQPQH
TRBJ2-7	TRBV4-2	ASSVRMTVSSYEQY
TRBJ2-2	TRBV28	ASSLSGHTGTGELF
TRBJ1-2	TRBV28	ASSLGPWAYTNYGYT
TRBJ2-2	TRBV7-8	ASSPRWGQNTGELF
TRBJ1-5	TRBV18	ASSPAGSARSNQPQH
TRBJ2-5	TRBV3-1/TRBV3-2	ASSQALNQETQY
TRBJ2-5	TRBV19	ASSRQGETQY
TRBJ2-5	TRBV4-1	ASSQEGRDRVWETQY
TRBJ2-5	TRBV4-1	ASSHPLNRGEKTQY
TRBJ1-6	TRBV3-1/TRBV3-2	ASSQHSDNSPLH
TRBJ2-5	TRBV12-3/TRBV12-4	ASSLLLETQY
TRBJ2-3	TRBV19	ASSSRGDTQY
TRBJ1-1	TRBV18	ASSPDRQEAF
TRBJ1-6	TRBV28	ASSLQGQGTNSPLH
TRBJ1-4	TRBV7-8	ASSRGWGSRSEKLF
TRBJ1-4	TRBV28	ASRGDREGEKLF
TRBJ2-2	TRBV19	ASSMSSGANTGELF
TRBJ2-1	TRBV24-1	ATSAASSYNEQF